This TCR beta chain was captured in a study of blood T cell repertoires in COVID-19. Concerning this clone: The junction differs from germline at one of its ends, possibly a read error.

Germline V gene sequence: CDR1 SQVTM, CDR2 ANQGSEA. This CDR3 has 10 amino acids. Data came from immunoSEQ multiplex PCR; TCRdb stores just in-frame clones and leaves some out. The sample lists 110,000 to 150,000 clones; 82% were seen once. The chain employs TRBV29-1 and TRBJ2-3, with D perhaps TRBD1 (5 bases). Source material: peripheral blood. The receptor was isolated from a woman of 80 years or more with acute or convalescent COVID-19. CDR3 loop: CSVDSRQLGF. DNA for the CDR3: TGCAGCGTTGATTCCCGACAGTTGGGTTTT.